The source of this TCR beta chain is a study of blood T cell repertoires in COVID-19. Overall study: COVID-19 samples collected from the United States, Italy and Spain covered acute and convalescent phases. Nucleic acid was either cDNA or gDNA, and it came from T cells, B-cell-depleted T cells, or PBMCs.

Original data processing: Estimated nucleated cell counts came from reference gene primer amplification. Assay used: immunoSEQ multiplex PCR; TCRdb lists only in-frame clones, some missing. Clonal size and the V and J genes are those of that table, whereas D and trimming came from the DNA. The sample includes tens of thousands of clones, 88% of them seen just once. Germline V gene data show CDR1 as LNHNV and CDR2 as YYDKDF (reference sequence). CDR3 length equals 15 residues. Between the trimmed V and J ends, which lost 3 bases and 4 bases, there was a span of 13 bases. The sequencing input was peripheral blood. This sequence was found in a man aged 50-60 years with active COVID-19. The J gene is TRBJ2-1, the V gene TRBV15; D is uncertain. The CDR3 protein is CATSRTGSVYNEQFF. In DNA form, the CDR3 reads TGTGCCACCAGCAGGACGGGTTCCGTGTACAATGAGCAGTTCTTC.